Listed below are T cell receptor beta chains from one sample, sequenced in a study of identical twins. Via MiXCR, TCRdb re-called the 5' RACE reads, giving one row per CDR3 protein. The repertoire holds approximately 890,000 distinct CDR3 sequences, with roughly an eighth as singletons. These records were also assigned to another study, of yellow fever vaccine responses in identical twins.

Sequenced input: PBMCs. These receptors all stem from a woman aged 18-35 years in good health. The conserved cysteine and the conserved F or W are not part of the CDR3 here. Fields, in order: V gene, D gene, CDR3 protein. D genes are given only for firm matches.

TRBV10-3 TRBD1 AISRTGADTQY
TRBV6-4 NA ARGTEKETQY
TRBV11-2 NA ASSLDRGSAEAF
TRBV12-3/TRBV12-4 TRBD2 ASSFGREGPETQY
TRBV7-9 NA ASSLPEMNTEAF
TRBV10-3 TRBD1 AISGTGEAF
TRBV11-2 TRBD2 ASTLAGPYNEQF
TRBV12-3/TRBV12-4 TRBD2 ASSPPGGLAIGTQY
TRBV24-1 TRBD2 ATSDTSGSSKEF
TRBV7-8 NA ASSQSPGLTSIGEQF
TRBV27 TRBD1 ASSPEDRPMWGNEQF
TRBV20-1 NA SARDDRGTANTGELF
TRBV3-1 TRBD2 ASTYTPGTRQETQY
TRBV4-2 TRBD1 ASSQPKTGGSYEQY
TRBV5-1 NA ASSLGGVENIQY
TRBV20-1 TRBD1 SAPGTANYGYT
TRBV7-3 NA ASSRRGRVSNEQF
TRBV12-3/TRBV12-4 NA ASSTRQAQETQY
TRBV20-1 TRBD2 SPNRASGGTDTQY
TRBV4-1 NA ASSQATRGSTDTQY
TRBV20-1 TRBD1 SAVWTGNYGYT
TRBV7-9 TRBD2 ASSLRLAGVRGEQF
TRBV12-3/TRBV12-4 NA ASSFVANTEAF
TRBV12-3/TRBV12-4 NA ASSFEGGSYNEQF
TRBV7-2 TRBD1 ASSRRQGDNSPLH
TRBV27 TRBD1 ASSLPGTGGNQPQH
TRBV10-3 TRBD2 AIRGTSEYEQY